This is a list of T cell receptor beta chains from one sample in a study of OX40 agonist ivuxolimab in advanced cancers. Data came from immunoSEQ multiplex PCR; TCRdb stores just in-frame clones and leaves some out. The sample has 55,000 to 65,000 clones, 80% to 90% seen once. Sequencing was performed on CD4+ or CD8+ T cells sorted from blood, taken in a trial of the OX40 agonist ivuxolimab. All receptors derive from an adult with an advanced solid tumor such as melanoma, head and neck, liver or kidney cancer. Both conserved end residues are part of each CDR3. A D gene is named only where the DNA matches it firmly. Rows give clone size only sometimes, using once, few, many, or a class for an expanded clone.

>medium-sized|TRBV21-1|-
CASSIREGNTIYF
>few|TRBV18|TRBD1
CASSLGQGGNQPQHF
>-|TRBV6-5|-
CASSYAEQGTEAFF
>-|TRBV15|TRBD2
CATSSALIATGLAPYF
>-|TRBV30|-
CAWGPSFLERTTYEQYF
>-|TRBV30|-
CAWSRLTGQETQYF
>-|TRBV29-1|TRBD1
CSAKTGTGQPQHF
>-|TRBV28|TRBD2
CASSPTSGRTDTQYF
>-|TRBV6-6|-
CASSPLTLLGEQYF
>-|TRBV28|TRBD2
CASSPIGTSGRHEQFF
>-|TRBV4-2|TRBD1
CASSQEQGAGNEQFF
>-|TRBV27|-
CASSLYRRSSGANVLTF
>-|TRBV19|-
CASSIGGLLSNQPQHF
>-|TRBV27|-
CASRRSGATNEKLFF
>-|TRBV29-1|-
CSVEDSGYEQYF
>-|TRBV7-3|-
CASSSGPSSGANVLTF
>-|TRBV18|-
CASSLSQGSTNEKLFF
>-|TRBV6-1|-
CAGPYEQYF
>-|TRBV29-1|TRBD2
CSVERAGRDSYEQYF
>-|TRBV10-1|-
CASRDTRGGANVLTF
>-|TRBV11-2|-
CASSKDRNQPQHF
>-|TRBV7-6|-
CASSLAGREAFF
>-|TRBV2|TRBD2
CASTSGLAGGSSYNEQFF
>-|TRBV6-6|-
CASSGGLPSSGNTIYF
>-|TRBV7-3|TRBD1
CASSSGTGSEQYF
>-|TRBV7-8|TRBD2
CASSLRERAGGRGNEQFF
>-|TRBV7-2|-
CASSSGTRAGELFF
>few|TRBV6-5|-
CASHGTGANVLTF
>-|TRBV28|TRBD1
CASTMDRAKETQYF
>-|TRBV5-1|TRBD2
CASSLGRGRSTDTQYF
>-|TRBV4-1|-
CASSQATENYGYTF
>once|TRBV5-8|-
CASSLAGVNTGELFF
>-|TRBV30|-
CAWSVGLPDTQYF
>-|TRBV2|TRBD1
CASSDVGQGFYEQYF
>-|TRBV6-1|-
CASSENLAWRYEQYF
>-|TRBV6-6|-
CASSTSRTSTEAFF
>-|TRBV21-1|-
CASSKRALNTGELFF
>-|TRBV28|TRBD1
CAISPNRGLDTIYF
>-|TRBV28|TRBD2
CASSTGLATTGELFF
>-|TRBV30|TRBD2
CAWSVREADTQYF
>-|TRBV7-2|TRBD2
CASSLVASGNNEQFF
>-|TRBV6-6|-
CASSIQRDTEAFF
>-|TRBV9|-
CASSPLSLTGQETQYF
>-|TRBV6-5|-
CASSNLPTIGEFF
>-|TRBV4-3|-
CASSHPPGSGSGYTF
>-|TRBV7-2|TRBD2
CASSLVAGRVNEQFF
>-|TRBV2|-
CASSELLSTDTQYF
>-|TRBV27|TRBD1
CASSLFLTGVVGNEQFF
>-|TRBV27|-
CASSLGRGRGSLAKNIQYF
>-|TRBV29-1|-
CSVETVRSEQFF
>-|TRBV6-1|TRBD2
CASRGQGLAQETQYF
>-|TRBV15|TRBD2
CATSVIAGAYEQFF
>once|TRBV30|TRBD1
CAFGQGGTEAFF
>-|TRBV5-6|-
CASSLVRGQLADTQYF
>-|TRBV2|TRBD2
CASSSTSRYEQYF
>-|TRBV27|TRBD1
CARTGRGYSNQPQHF